Following are 32 T cell receptor beta chains from one sample sequenced in a study of blood T cell repertoires in COVID-19. Data came from immunoSEQ multiplex PCR; TCRdb stores just in-frame clones and leaves some out. The sample records about 200,000 clones, 65% to 85% being singletons. Sequencing was carried out using PBMCs or T cells enriched from blood (not recorded which). The receptors stem from a woman aged 25 to 39 who had been exposed to COVID-19.

The chain carries TRBV29-1 and TRBJ2-7; tentative D call: TRBD2 (6 bases). V was shortened by 4 bases and J by 0 bases, with 10 bases between the two germline ends. CDR3 length equals 13 residues. The germline V gene has CDR1 SQVTM and CDR2 ANQGSEA. The chain's CDR3 is CSVVGDFSYEQYF. Written as DNA, the CDR3 is TGCAGCGTTGTTGGGGACTTCTCCTACGAGCAGTACTTC.

V and J are TRBV7-2 and TRBJ2-3, with D maybe TRBD2 (6 bases). Germline V gene lookup returns CDR1 SGHTA and CDR2 FQGNSA. The CDR3 spans 13 residues. Trimming removed 4 bases at V and 10 bases at J, with 15 bases between. CDR3 DNA sequence: TGTGCCAGCAGCTCCTGGGGGGTGAGCTCGCAGTATTTT. Amino acids: CASSSWGVSSQYF.

This chain uses TRBV28 with TRBJ2-7, with TRBD1 as a possible D gene (5 bases). The CDR3 length is 12 residues. Deletions cut 8 bases from V and 2 bases from J, with 10 bases between. Germline V lookup: CDR1 MDHEN, CDR2 SYDVKM. The CDR3 reads CASLGVTYEQYF. The CDR3 DNA reads as TGTGCCAGCCTAGGGGTAACCTACGAGCAGTACTTC. Full variable domain (outside the CDR3, taken from reference TRBV28 and TRBJ2-7): DVKVTQSSRYLVKRTGEKVFLECVQDMDHENMFWYRQDPGLGLRLIYFSYDVKMKEKGDIPEGYSVSREKKERFSLILESASTNQTSMYLCASLGVTYEQYFGPGTRLTVT.

The CDR3 DNA sequence: TGTGCCATCAGTGCGACCATCGCCGGGACTGGATACTACGAGCAGTACTTC. Encoded protein: CAISATIAGTGYYEQYF. This sequence joins TRBV10-3 and TRBJ2-7; the D gene is possibly TRBD2 (6 bases). This CDR3 has 17 amino acids. From germline, CDR1 is ENHRY and CDR2 SYGVKD. The V end lost 4 bases, the J end lost 3 bases, and 22 bases lay between the germline ends.

This clone was picked up a small number of times. The chain uses TRBV24-1 and TRBJ1-3; D is unclear. The V end lost 5 bases, the J end lost 5 bases, and 12 bases lay between the germline ends. The germline CDR1 and CDR2 sequences are KGHDR and SFDVKD. This CDR3 has 14 amino acids. The CDR3 protein is CATSAQFGRNTIYF. For the CDR3, the DNA is TGTGCCACCAGTGCACAGTTTGGTAGAAACACCATATATTTT.

The CDR3 is CASSEIRGKGYGYTF. The CDR3 DNA sequence: TGTGCCAGCAGCGAGATAAGGGGGAAGGGCTATGGCTACACCTTC. The chain is built from TRBV11-2 and TRBJ1-2, with a possible D match to TRBD1 (6 bases). Germline loops: CDR1 SGHAT, CDR2 FQNNGV. V lost 5 bases and J lost 4, with 17 bases in between. CDR3 length equals 15 residues.

This rearrangement joins TRBV2 to TRBJ2-3; 10 positions match TRBD2. This CDR3 is built from 16 residues. Germline values: CDR1 SNHLY, CDR2 FYNNEI. V shed 8 bases and J 5 bases; nucleotides not matched to a gene: 13. For the CDR3, the DNA is TGTGCCAGCTCGGGGGGAGCGGGGGGGCGTATAGATACGCAGTATTTT. Translation gives CASSGGAGGRIDTQYF.

The V and J genes are TRBV4-3 and TRBJ1-6, with TRBD1 matching over 8 bases. The CDR3 spans 15 residues. Trimming cost V 4 bases and J 10 bases; bases outside gene matches: 9. CDR1 is LGHNA and CDR2 is YSLEER in the germline V gene. CDR3 amino acids: CASSRTQGDDSPLHF. As DNA, the CDR3 is TGCGCCAGCAGCCGGACACAGGGGGATGACTCACCCCTCCACTTT.

The V call is TRBV2, the J call TRBJ2-5; perhaps TRBD2 as D (5 bases). Trimming removed 6 bases from V and 3 bases from J, with 17 bases in between. The CDR3 is 15 amino acids. Germline assignment: CDR1 SNHLY and CDR2 FYNNEI. The CDR3 bases are TGTGCCAGCAGAGGACTGGTACAACTCAAAGAGACCCAGTACTTC. Protein product: CASRGLVQLKETQYF.

The CDR3 bases are TGTGCCAGCAGCTTGGAACTAGCGGCGTATGGGCAGTACTTC. Amino acid sequence: CASSLELAAYGQYF. This chain links TRBV5-4 with TRBJ2-7, with TRBD2 matching over 8 bases. The J segment lost 9 bases and the V segment lost 0 bases, leaving 8 bases of the junction unmatched. From germline, CDR1 is SGHNT and CDR2 YYREEE (reference sequence). The CDR3 totals 14 residues. The whole variable domain, remainder taken from reference TRBV5-4 and TRBJ2-7, is ETGVTQSPTHLIKTRGQQVTLRCSSQSGHNTVSWYQQALGQGPQFIFQYYREEENGRGNFPPRFSGLQFPNYSSELNVNALELDDSALYLCASSLELAAYGQYFGPGTRLTVT.

The V gene is TRBV6-5, the J gene TRBJ1-6, with 10 nucleotides matching TRBD1. There are 13 residues in the CDR3. CDR1 MNHEY and CDR2 SVGAGI come from the germline V gene. V shed 8 bases and J 11 bases; nucleotides not matched to a gene: 6. CDR3 bases: TGTGCCAGCTTTAGGGACAGGGGAACACCCCTCCACTTT. Amino acid sequence: CASFRDRGTPLHF.

The table lists this clone with a count of one. The J gene is TRBJ1-4, the V gene TRBV19; D is possibly TRBD1 (6 bases). Per germline, CDR1 LNHDA and CDR2 SQIVND (reference sequence). This CDR3 is 16 amino acids long. V lost 5 bases and J lost 1, with 14 bases in between. DNA of the CDR3: TGTGCCAGTAGTTTGAACAGGGCGCGAACTAATGAAAAACTGTTTTTT. This sequence encodes CASSLNRARTNEKLFF.

V is TRBV6-5 and J is TRBJ2-2; TRBD1 aligns across 7 bases. Trimming cost V 6 bases and J 3 bases; bases outside gene matches: 4. Germline loops: CDR1 MNHEY, CDR2 SVGAGI. The CDR3 is 14 amino acids. The CDR3 is CASRSGTDTGELFF. CDR3 sequence (DNA): TGTGCCAGCAGGTCCGGGACAGACACCGGGGAGCTGTTTTTT.

This clone has at least ten counts. The chain couples TRBV9 to TRBJ2-3; weak D call: TRBD2 (6 bases). The ends were cut back, 0 bases at V and 1 base at J, with 9 bases in the middle. The CDR3 totals 15 residues. Looked up from germline, CDR1 is SGDLS and CDR2 is YYNGEE. The CDR3 coding sequence is TGTGCCAGCAGCGTAGAACCGGGGGGCACAGATACGCAGTATTTT. This translates into CASSVEPGGTDTQYF. The full variable domain, completed using reference TRBV9 and TRBJ2-3, is DSGVTQTPKHLITATGQRVTLRCSPRSGDLSVYWYQQSLDQGLQFLIQYYNGEERAKGNILERFSAQQFPDLHSELNLSSLELGDSALYFCASSVEPGGTDTQYFGPGTRLTVL.

The chain recombines TRBV9 with TRBJ1-6; D might be TRBD1 (6 bases). Trimming stripped 3 bases from V and 10 bases from J, with 20 bases between. The CDR3 spans 16 residues. CDR1 and CDR2 (germline): SGDLS, YYNGEE. CDR3 sequence (DNA): TGTGCCAGCAGCGCGGCGGGTCGGGACACCGGGTCACCCCTCCACTTT. Translating gives CASSAAGRDTGSPLHF.

This rearrangement joins TRBV5-4 to TRBJ1-4, with 7 bases that match TRBD1. Germline-derived CDR1 and CDR2 are SGHNT and YYREEE (reference sequence). The CDR3 totals 16 residues. After removal of 2 bases from V and 5 bases from J, the junction contained 9 bases not matched to a gene. The DNA for the CDR3 is TGTGCCAGCAGCTTTTCTCTCGACAGGGCCAATGAAAAACTGTTTTTT. It translates to CASSFSLDRANEKLFF.

V gene TRBV12-3 or TRBV12-4 combines with J gene TRBJ2-1, with TRBD1 as a possible D gene (6 bases). V gave up 3 bases and J gave up 10 bases, with 13 bases separating them. There are 13 residues in the CDR3. The CDR3 loop is CASSLGAGREQFF. The CDR3 region has the DNA TGTGCCAGCAGTTTGGGGGCCGGTCGAGAGCAGTTCTTC.

V usage is TRBV6-5 and J usage is TRBJ2-1; a weak D match, TRBD1 (5 bases). Germline V gene sequence: CDR1 MNHEY, CDR2 SVGAGI. V was pared by 6 bases and J by 10 bases, with 10 bases between. The CDR3 covers 11 residues. This chain's CDR3 is CASSHGQEQFF. CDR3 in DNA: TGTGCCAGCAGCCACGGACAAGAGCAGTTCTTC.

A few counts support this clone. The rearrangement uses TRBV18 and TRBJ1-2; weak D call: TRBD1 (6 bases). Per germline, CDR1 KGHSH and CDR2 LQKENI. V lost 3 bases and J lost 0, with 11 bases in between. The CDR3 sequence is 15 residues long. The CDR3: CASSPTGLTNYGYTF. CDR3 in DNA: TGTGCCAGCTCACCTACAGGGCTTACTAACTATGGCTACACCTTC.

The chain joins TRBV10-2 to TRBJ2-3, with TRBD2 matching 8 bases. V lost 2 bases to trimming and J lost 0 bases; unmatched junction nucleotides: 7. Germline CDR1 is WSHSY and CDR2 is SAAADI. There are 17 residues in the CDR3. Here the CDR3 DNA reads TGCGCCAGCAGTGAGGGATTTAGCGGGACTAGCACAGATACGCAGTATTTT. As protein: CASSEGFSGTSTDTQYF.

The V and J genes are TRBV11-2 and TRBJ1-4; D is ambiguous. Germline CDR1 SGHAT, CDR2 FQNNGV. This CDR3 comprises 14 residues. Trimming shortened V by 5 bases and J by 8 bases, and 15 bases separated the two germline ends. The CDR3 reads CASSPRGWREKLFF. The CDR3 region has the DNA TGTGCCAGCAGCCCTAGAGGGTGGAGGGAAAAACTGTTTTTT.

CDR3 nucleotide sequence: TGTGCCAGCAGCTTAGATGGGCTAAACACCATATATTTT. This translates into CASSLDGLNTIYF. This chain links TRBV7-8 with TRBJ1-3; D is undetermined. This CDR3 spans 13 amino acids. Germline CDR1 SGHVS, CDR2 FQNEAQ. Trimming removed 1 base from V and 6 bases from J, with 7 bases in between.

V and J are TRBV11-3 and TRBJ2-5; tentative D call: TRBD1 (6 bases). In germline, CDR1 is SGHNT, CDR2 YENEEA. The CDR3 is 13 amino acids. V was trimmed by 5 bases and J by 2 bases, leaving 9 bases between them. CDR3 nucleotides: TGTGCCAGCAGCCCCCAGGGGCAAGAGACCCAGTACTTC. This sequence encodes CASSPQGQETQYF.

The chain carries TRBV19 and TRBJ1-4; possible D gene TRBD1, 6 bases. Germline V gene sequence: CDR1 LNHDA, CDR2 SQIVND (reference sequence). V was trimmed by 8 bases and J by 8 bases, leaving 21 bases between them. This CDR3 is 15 amino acids long. CDR3: CASREQGDVWEKLFF. The CDR3 DNA follows: TGTGCCAGTCGTGAACAGGGTGATGTTTGGGAAAAACTGTTTTTT.

V usage is TRBV10-2 and J usage is TRBJ2-7; D gene uncertain. The germline V gene has CDR1 WSHSY and CDR2 SAAADI. V was pared by 3 bases and J by 7 bases, with 7 bases between. This CDR3 contains 11 residues. The DNA of the CDR3 is TGCGCCAGCAGTGATGAGACAGAGCAGTACTTC. Translating gives CASSDETEQYF.

The chain links TRBV5-1 to TRBJ1-1; no firm D call. Between the trimmed V and J ends, which lost 5 bases and 8 bases, there was a span of 13 bases. The CDR3 has 12 amino acids. Germline V gene lookup returns CDR1 SGHRS and CDR2 YFSETQ. The CDR3 reads CASRLSGAEAFF. In DNA, the CDR3 is TGCGCCAGCAGATTGTCCGGTGCCGAAGCTTTCTTT.

This clone was seen once. The CDR3 DNA reads TGTGCCAGCAGCTCCCCGAGCGACGTCACAGATACGCAGTATTTT. Protein product: CASSSPSDVTDTQYF. The V and J genes are TRBV2 and TRBJ2-3; D ambiguous. V was cut by 6 bases and J by 2 bases, with 15 bases left in between. Looked up from germline, CDR1 is SNHLY and CDR2 is FYNNEI. The CDR3 covers 15 residues.

This chain connects TRBV18 to TRBJ2-3; perhaps TRBD2 as D (5 bases). The germline V gene encodes CDR1 KGHSH and CDR2 LQKENI. V lost 5 bases to trimming and J lost 2 bases, with 14 bases between them. The CDR3 runs 15 residues. DNA of the CDR3: TGTGCCAGCTCAACCGGGAAGGACCCCACAGATACGCAGTATTTT. Translated: CASSTGKDPTDTQYF. Full variable domain (outside the CDR3, taken from reference TRBV18 and TRBJ2-3): NAGVMQNPRHLVRRRGQEARLRCSPMKGHSHVYWYRQLPEEGLKFMVYLQKENIIDESGMPKERFSAEFPKEGPSILRIQQVVRGDSAAYFCASSTGKDPTDTQYFGPGTRLTVL.

This clone has a single count. The chain couples TRBV10-1 to TRBJ2-3, with D unclear. The germline CDR1 and CDR2 sequences are WNHNN and SYGVQD (reference sequence). The CDR3 is 17 residues long. With 0 bases removed from V and 1 base from J, the gap between germline ends came to 14 bases. The CDR3 spells CASSESHSPTGTDTQYF. Written as DNA, the CDR3 is TGCGCCAGCAGTGAGTCTCACTCGCCGACTGGCACAGATACGCAGTATTTT.

In its sample, this clone was seen a few times. The CDR3 here is CASSRAGTTDTQYF. CDR3 coding DNA: TGTGCCAGCAGCCGAGCGGGGACTACAGATACGCAGTATTTT. This rearrangement joins TRBV5-4 to TRBJ2-3, with 7 bases aligning to TRBD2. This CDR3 comprises 14 residues. Germline V gives CDR1 SGHNT, CDR2 YYREEE (reference sequence). V gave up 4 bases and J gave up 3 bases; unmatched junction bases: 5.

The chain joins TRBV10-3 to TRBJ2-3, with 12 bases lining up with TRBD2. The CDR3 runs 14 residues. Germline assignment: CDR1 ENHRY and CDR2 SYGVKD. The ends lost 8 bases at V and 4 bases at J; junction bases unmatched: 4. CDR3 region: CAIEASGGADTQYF. The CDR3 region has the DNA TGTGCCATCGAGGCTAGCGGGGGGGCAGATACGCAGTATTTT.

The chain recombines TRBV30 with TRBJ2-2; 8 bases align to TRBD1. The V gene's germline CDR1 is GTSNPN and CDR2 SVGIG (reference sequence). This CDR3 is 14 amino acids long. The J segment lost 7 bases and the V segment lost 3 bases, leaving 7 bases of the junction unmatched. CDR3 in DNA: TGTGCCTGGAGAAACACAGGGGGTGGCGGGGAGCTGTTTTTT. Protein sequence: CAWRNTGGGGELFF. Full variable domain (outside the CDR3, taken from reference TRBV30 and TRBJ2-2): SQTIHQWPATLVQPVGSPLSLECTVEGTSNPNLYWYRQAAGRGLQLLFYSVGIGQISSEVPQNLSASRPQDRQFILSSKKLLLSDSGFYLCAWRNTGGGGELFFGEGSRLTVL.